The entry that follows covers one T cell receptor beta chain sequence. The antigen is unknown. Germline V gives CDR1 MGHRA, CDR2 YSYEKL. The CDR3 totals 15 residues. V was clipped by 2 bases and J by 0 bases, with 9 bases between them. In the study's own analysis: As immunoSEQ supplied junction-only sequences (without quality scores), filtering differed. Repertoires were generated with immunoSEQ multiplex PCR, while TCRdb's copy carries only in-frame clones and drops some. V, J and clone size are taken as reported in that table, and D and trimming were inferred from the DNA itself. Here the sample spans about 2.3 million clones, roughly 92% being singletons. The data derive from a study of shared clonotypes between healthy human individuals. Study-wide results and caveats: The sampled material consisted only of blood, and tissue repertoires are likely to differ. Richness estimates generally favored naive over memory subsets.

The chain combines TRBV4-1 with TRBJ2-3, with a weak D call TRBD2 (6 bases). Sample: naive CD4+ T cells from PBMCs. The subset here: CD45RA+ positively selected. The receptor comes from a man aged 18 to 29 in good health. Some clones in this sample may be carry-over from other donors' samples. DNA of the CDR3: TGCGCCAGCAGCCAATTTAGCGGCAGCACAGATACGCAGTATTTT. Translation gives CASSQFSGSTDTQYF.